The clone carrying this TCR beta chain was observed a single time. The entry originates in a study of blood T cell repertoires in COVID-19. Assay: immunoSEQ multiplex PCR; the TCRdb copy retains only in-frame clones and omits some. Of over 150,000 clones listed, 85% to 90% were seen once; the top ten hold about 7%. Germline lookup yields CDR1 LNHDA and CDR2 SQIVND (reference sequence). The CDR3 extends over 15 amino acids. Germline trimming cut 8 bases from V and 1 base from J; bases unmatched to any gene: 8. This sequence was found in a man aged 45-65 years with active or convalescent COVID-19. This sequence joins TRBV19 and TRBJ1-5, with 7 bases lining up with TRBD1. The sample comprised peripheral blood. The CDR3 sequence: CASARRQGSNQPQHF. Here the CDR3 DNA reads TGTGCCAGTGCCAGACGACAGGGAAGCAATCAGCCCCAGCATTTT.